These 4 T cell receptor beta chains share one sample of origin, sequenced in a study of CDR3 diversity in severe acne. TCRdb fed the PCR reads into MiXCR, producing one record per CDR3 protein. This table holds approximately 90,000 distinct CDR3 sequences, approximately 49% found once. Sequenced input: blood. The receptors derive from a male donor with severe acne vulgaris.

The sample holds a few counts of this clonotype. The chain recombines TRBV19 with TRBJ1-1, with D hard to call. Germline assignment: CDR1 LNHDA and CDR2 SQIVND (reference sequence). V was shortened by 7 bases and J by 2 bases, with 5 bases between the two germline ends. This CDR3 has 11 residues. The CDR3 coding sequence is TGTGCCAGTATAGAAAACACTGAAGCTTTCTTT. Amino acids: CASIENTEAFF.

A word on this clonotype: The DNA is omitted, as the CDR3 cannot be located on it reliably, and the CDR3 follows TCRdb's listing. The CDR3 spells CATSRESAVYLCASSFAPLYEQYF. The rearrangement uses TRBV15 and TRBJ2-7. With termini counted, the CDR3 has 24 amino acids. Germline assignment: CDR1 LNHNV and CDR2 YYDKDF (reference sequence).

The chain couples TRBV2 to TRBJ2-1, with 9 bases identical to TRBD1. The CDR3 is 14 residues long. Per germline, CDR1 SNHLY and CDR2 FYNNEI. The trim removed 7 bases at V and 7 bases at J, leaving 8 bases unmatched. CDR3 region: CASKDRGIGNEQFF. In DNA, the CDR3 is TGTGCCAGCAAAGACAGGGGGATTGGGAATGAGCAGTTCTTC.

The chain couples TRBV7-3 to TRBJ1-6, with D hard to call. V lost 0 bases, J lost 9 bases, and 9 bases lay in between. The CDR3 extends over 14 amino acids. Germline-derived CDR1 and CDR2 are SGHTA and FQGTGA. CDR3 DNA sequence: TGTGCCAGCAGCTTAACCCCAATACCTTCACCCCTCCACTTT. Protein product: CASSLTPIPSPLHF.